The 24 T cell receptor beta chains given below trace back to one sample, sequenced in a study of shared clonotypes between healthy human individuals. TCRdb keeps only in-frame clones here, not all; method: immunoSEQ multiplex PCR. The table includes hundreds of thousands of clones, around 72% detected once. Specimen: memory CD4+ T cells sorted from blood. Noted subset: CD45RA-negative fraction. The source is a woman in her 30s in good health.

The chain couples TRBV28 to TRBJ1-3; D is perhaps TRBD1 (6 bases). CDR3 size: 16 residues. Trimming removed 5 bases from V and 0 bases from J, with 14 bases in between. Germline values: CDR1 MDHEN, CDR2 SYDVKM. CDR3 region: CASSPWTGASGNTIYF. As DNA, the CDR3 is TGTGCCAGCAGTCCATGGACGGGGGCCTCTGGAAACACCATATATTTT.

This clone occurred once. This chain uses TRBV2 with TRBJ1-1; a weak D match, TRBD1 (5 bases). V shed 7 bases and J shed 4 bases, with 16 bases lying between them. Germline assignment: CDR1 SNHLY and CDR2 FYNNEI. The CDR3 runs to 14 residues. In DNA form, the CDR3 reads TGTGCCAGCACCCGAGTTGGGGGAACCACTGAAGCTTTCTTT. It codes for CASTRVGGTTEAFF. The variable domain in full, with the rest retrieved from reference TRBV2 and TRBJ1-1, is EPEVTQTPSHQVTQMGQEVILRCVPISNHLYFYWYRQILGQKVEFLVSFYNNEISEKSEIFDDQFSVERPDGSNFTLKIRSTKLEDSAMYFCASTRVGGTTEAFFGQGTRLTVV.

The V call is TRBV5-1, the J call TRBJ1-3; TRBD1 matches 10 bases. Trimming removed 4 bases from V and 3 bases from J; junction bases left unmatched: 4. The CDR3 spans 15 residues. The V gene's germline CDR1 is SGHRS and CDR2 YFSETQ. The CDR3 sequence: CASSRGQGDGNTIYF. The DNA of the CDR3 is TGCGCCAGCAGCCGAGGACAGGGGGATGGAAACACCATATATTTT.

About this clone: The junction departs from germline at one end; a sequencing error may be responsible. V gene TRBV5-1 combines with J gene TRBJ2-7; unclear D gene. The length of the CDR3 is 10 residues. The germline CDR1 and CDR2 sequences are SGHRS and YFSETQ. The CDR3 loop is CASSFGEQYF. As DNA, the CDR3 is TGTGCCAGCAGCTTTGGCGAGCAGTACTTC. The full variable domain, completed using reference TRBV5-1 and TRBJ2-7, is KAGVTQTPRYLIKTRGQQVTLSCSPISGHRSVSWYQQTPGQGLQFLFEYFSETQRNKGNFPGRFSGRQFSNSRSEMNVSTLELGDSALYLCASSFGEQYFGPGTRLTVT.

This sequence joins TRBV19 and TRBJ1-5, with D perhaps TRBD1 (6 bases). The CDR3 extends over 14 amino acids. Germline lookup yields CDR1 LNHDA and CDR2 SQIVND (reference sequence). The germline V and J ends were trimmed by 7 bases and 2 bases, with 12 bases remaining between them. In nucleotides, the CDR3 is TGTGCCAGTAAGGACAGACTAGGCAATCAGCCCCAGCATTTT. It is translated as CASKDRLGNQPQHF.

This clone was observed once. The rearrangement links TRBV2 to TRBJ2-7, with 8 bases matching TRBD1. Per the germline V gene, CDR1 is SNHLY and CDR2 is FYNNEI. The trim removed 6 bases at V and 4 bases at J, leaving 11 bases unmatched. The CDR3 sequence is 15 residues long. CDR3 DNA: TGTGCCAGCAGACTCGGACAGGGAGGAGTGTACGAGCAGTACTTC. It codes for CASRLGQGGVYEQYF.

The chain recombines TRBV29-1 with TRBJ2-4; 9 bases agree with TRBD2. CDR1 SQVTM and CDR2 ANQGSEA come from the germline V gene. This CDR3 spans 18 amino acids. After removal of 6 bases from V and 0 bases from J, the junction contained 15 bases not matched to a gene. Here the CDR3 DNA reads TGCAGCGTCGGCGGGGGGGGCGGTGTTTCGCTAGCCAAAAACATTCAGTACTTC. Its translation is CSVGGGGGVSLAKNIQYF.

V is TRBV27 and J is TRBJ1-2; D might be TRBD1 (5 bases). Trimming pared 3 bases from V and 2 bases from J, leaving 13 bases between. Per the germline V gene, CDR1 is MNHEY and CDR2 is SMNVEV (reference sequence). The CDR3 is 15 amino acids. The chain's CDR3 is CASSLAGDRNYGYTF. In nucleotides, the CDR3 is TGTGCCAGCAGTTTGGCGGGGGATCGCAACTATGGCTACACCTTC.

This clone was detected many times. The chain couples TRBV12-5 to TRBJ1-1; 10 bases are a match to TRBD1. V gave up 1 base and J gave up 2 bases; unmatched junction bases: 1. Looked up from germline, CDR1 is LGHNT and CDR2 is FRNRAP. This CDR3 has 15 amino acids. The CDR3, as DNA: TGTGCTAGTGGTTTGGGACAGGGGGCTAACACTGAAGCTTTCTTT. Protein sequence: CASGLGQGANTEAFF.

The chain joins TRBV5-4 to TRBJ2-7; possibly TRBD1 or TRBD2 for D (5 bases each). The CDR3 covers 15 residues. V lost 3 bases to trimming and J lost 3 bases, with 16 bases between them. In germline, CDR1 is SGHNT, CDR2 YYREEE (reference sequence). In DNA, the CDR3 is TGTGCCAGCAGCTCGGGGCAGGACCCGAGCTACGAGCAGTACTTC. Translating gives CASSSGQDPSYEQYF.

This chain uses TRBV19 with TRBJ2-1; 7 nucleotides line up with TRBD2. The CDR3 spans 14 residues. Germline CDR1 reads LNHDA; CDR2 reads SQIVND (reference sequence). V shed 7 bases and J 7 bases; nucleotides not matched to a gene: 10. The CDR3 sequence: CASKASGLQNEQFF. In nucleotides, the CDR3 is TGTGCCAGTAAGGCTAGCGGCTTGCAGAATGAGCAGTTCTTC.

The CDR3 region has the DNA TGTGCCAGCAGCTGGGCCTCGGCAGCAACTAATGAAAAACTGTTTTTT. Translation gives CASSWASAATNEKLFF. The chain links TRBV7-9 to TRBJ1-4; the D is unclear. The CDR3 runs 16 residues. Germline V CDR1 and CDR2: SEHNR, FQNEAQ (reference sequence). V was cut by 4 bases and J by 0 bases, with 12 bases left in between. The variable domain in full, completed from reference TRBV7-9 and TRBJ1-4, reads DTGVSQNPRHKITKRGQNVTFRCDPISEHNRLYWYRQTLGQGPEFLTYFQNEAQLEKSRLLSDRFSAERPKGSFSTLEIQRTEQGDSAMYLCASSWASAATNEKLFFGSGTQLSVL.

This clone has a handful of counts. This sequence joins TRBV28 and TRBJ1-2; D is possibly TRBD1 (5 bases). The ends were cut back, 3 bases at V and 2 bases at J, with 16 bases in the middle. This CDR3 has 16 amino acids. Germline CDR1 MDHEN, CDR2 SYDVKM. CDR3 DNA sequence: TGTGCCAGCAGTTTGGGACCGGGCCAAGGAAACTATGGCTACACCTTC. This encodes CASSLGPGQGNYGYTF.

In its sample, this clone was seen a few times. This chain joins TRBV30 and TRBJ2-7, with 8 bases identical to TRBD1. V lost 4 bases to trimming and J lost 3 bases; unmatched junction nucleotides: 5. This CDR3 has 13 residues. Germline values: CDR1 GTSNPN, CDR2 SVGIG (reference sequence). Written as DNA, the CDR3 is TGTGCCTGGAACTCCGGACAGGGCTACGAGCAGTACTTC. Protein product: CAWNSGQGYEQYF. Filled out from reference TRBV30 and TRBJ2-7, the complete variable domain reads SQTIHQWPATLVQPVGSPLSLECTVEGTSNPNLYWYRQAAGRGLQLLFYSVGIGQISSEVPQNLSASRPQDRQFILSSKKLLLSDSGFYLCAWNSGQGYEQYFGPGTRLTVT.

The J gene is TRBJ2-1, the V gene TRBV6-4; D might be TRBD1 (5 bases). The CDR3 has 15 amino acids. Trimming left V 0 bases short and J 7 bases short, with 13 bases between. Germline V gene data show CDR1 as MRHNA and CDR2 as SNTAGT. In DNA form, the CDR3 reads TGTGCCAGCAGTGACTCAGGGGTCCAAGGGAATGAGCAGTTCTTC. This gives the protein CASSDSGVQGNEQFF.

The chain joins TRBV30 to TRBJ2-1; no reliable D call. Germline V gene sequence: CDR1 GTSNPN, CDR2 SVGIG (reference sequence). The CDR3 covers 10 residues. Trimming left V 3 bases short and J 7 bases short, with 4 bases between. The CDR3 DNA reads TGTGCCTGGAGACGTAATGAGCAGTTCTTC. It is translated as CAWRRNEQFF.

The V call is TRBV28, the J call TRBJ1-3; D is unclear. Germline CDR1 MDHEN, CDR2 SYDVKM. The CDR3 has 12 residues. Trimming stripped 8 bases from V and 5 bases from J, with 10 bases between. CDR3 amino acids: CASSTTRNTIYF. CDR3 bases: TGTGCCAGCTCAACCACTAGAAACACCATATATTTT.

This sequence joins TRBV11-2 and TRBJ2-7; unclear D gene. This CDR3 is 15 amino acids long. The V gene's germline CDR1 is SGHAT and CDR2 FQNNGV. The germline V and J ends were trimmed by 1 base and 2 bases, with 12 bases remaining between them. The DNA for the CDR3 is TGTGCCAGCAGCTTAGCAACGGCCCCCGCCTACGAGCAGTACTTC. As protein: CASSLATAPAYEQYF.

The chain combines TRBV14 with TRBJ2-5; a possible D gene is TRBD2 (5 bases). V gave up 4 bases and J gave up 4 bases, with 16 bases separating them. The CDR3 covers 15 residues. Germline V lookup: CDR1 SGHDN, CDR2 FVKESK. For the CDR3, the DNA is TGTGCCAGCAGCCCACCGGGGTTTCGGGGAGAGACCCAGTACTTC. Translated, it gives CASSPPGFRGETQYF.

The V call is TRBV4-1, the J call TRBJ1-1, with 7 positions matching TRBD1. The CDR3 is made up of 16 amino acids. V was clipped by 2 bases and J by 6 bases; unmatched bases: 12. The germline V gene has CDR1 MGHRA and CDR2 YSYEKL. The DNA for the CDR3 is TGCGCCAGCAGCCAAAATCCCCGGGACAGAACCCCTGAAGCTTTCTTT. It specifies CASSQNPRDRTPEAFF.

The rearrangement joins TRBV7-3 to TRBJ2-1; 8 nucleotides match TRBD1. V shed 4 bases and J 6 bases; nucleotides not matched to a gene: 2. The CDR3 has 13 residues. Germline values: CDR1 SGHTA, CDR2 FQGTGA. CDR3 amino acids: CASSSDRGNEQFF. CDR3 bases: TGTGCCAGCAGCTCCGACAGGGGCAATGAGCAGTTCTTC. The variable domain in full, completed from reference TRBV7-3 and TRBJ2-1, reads GAGVSQTPSNKVTEKGKYVELRCDPISGHTALYWYRQSLGQGPEFLIYFQGTGAADDSGLPNDRFFAVRPEGSVSTLKIQRTERGDSAVYLCASSSDRGNEQFFGPGTRLTVL.

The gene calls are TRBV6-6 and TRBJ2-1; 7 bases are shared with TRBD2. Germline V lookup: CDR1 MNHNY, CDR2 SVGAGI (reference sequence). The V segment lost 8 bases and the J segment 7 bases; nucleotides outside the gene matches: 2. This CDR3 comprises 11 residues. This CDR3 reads CASGGGNEQFF. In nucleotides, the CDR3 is TGTGCCAGCGGGGGGGGAAATGAGCAGTTCTTC.

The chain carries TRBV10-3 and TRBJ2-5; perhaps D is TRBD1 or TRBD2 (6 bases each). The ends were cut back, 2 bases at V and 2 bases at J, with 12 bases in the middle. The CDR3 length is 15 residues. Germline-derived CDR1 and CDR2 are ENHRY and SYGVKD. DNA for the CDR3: TGTGCCATCAGTGAGAAGGGGGGTCTACAAGAGACCCAGTACTTC. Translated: CAISEKGGLQETQYF.

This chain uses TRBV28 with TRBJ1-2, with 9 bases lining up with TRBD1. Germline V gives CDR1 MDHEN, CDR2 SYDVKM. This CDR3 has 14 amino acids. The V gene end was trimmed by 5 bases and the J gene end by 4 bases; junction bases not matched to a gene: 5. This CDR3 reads CASSRTGGFYGYTF. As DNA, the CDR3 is TGTGCCAGCAGTCGAACAGGGGGCTTCTATGGCTACACCTTC.